The rows below give T cell receptor beta chains drawn from one sample of a study of breast tumors, draining lymph nodes, adjacent tissues. TCRdb re-called the multiplex PCR reads through MiXCR, storing one row per CDR3 protein. The sample holds about 150,000 distinct CDR3 sequences, roughly 33% seen once. Sequences were obtained from axillary lymph node tissue. These receptors all come from a female donor with breast cancer. Some clones in this sample may be carry-over from other donors' samples. Both conserved end residues are part of each CDR3. A D gene is named only where the DNA matches it firmly. Not every row has a clone size; where given, it reads once, few, many or a size class.

TRBJ2-3 | NA | NA | TRBV3-1 | TGCGCCAGCAGCCAAGAACTAGGCGGGGAGACAGATACGCGGTATTTT | CASSQELGGETDTRYF
TRBJ2-7 | NA | many | TRBV19 | TGTGCCAGTAGTTTACTCGACAGGATACTTGAGCAGTACTTC | CASSLLDRILEQYF
TRBJ2-1 | NA | many | TRBV14 | TGTGCCAGCAGCAAGCAGAATGAGCAGTTCTTC | CASSKQNEQFF
TRBJ2-1 | NA | NA | TRBV27 | TGTGCCAGCAGTTTTAGGGACTTCTCCTACAATGAGCAGTTCTTC | CASSFRDFSYNEQFF
TRBJ2-1 | TRBD2 | many | TRBV4-2 | TGTGCCAGCAGCCAAAGTAGCGGGGGGGCACGTGAGCAGTTCTTC | CASSQSSGGAREQFF
TRBJ1-2 | TRBD1 | many | TRBV27 | TGTGCCAGCAGCCCAGACAGGGCCCTCTATGGCTACACCTTC | CASSPDRALYGYTF
TRBJ2-1 | TRBD2 | many | TRBV12-3/TRBV12-4 | TGTGCCAGCAGGAAGACTAGCGGGGGGTCTAATGAGCAGTTCTTC | CASRKTSGGSNEQFF
TRBJ1-4 | NA | NA | TRBV18 | TGTGCCAGCTCACCAGGGGTTGAAAAACTGTTTTTT | CASSPGVEKLFF
TRBJ2-1 | TRBD1 | many | TRBV5-5 | TGTGCCAGCACCTCCGGGACAGGGGTCTACAATGAGCAGTTCTTC | CASTSGTGVYNEQFF
TRBJ2-2 | TRBD2 | many | TRBV9 | TGTGCCAGCAGCGTAGTTGCGGGGGGCACCGGGGAGCTGTTTTTT | CASSVVAGGTGELFF
TRBJ2-5 | TRBD2 | many | TRBV20-1 | TGCAGTGCCCCCCGGGGGACTAGCGGGGGGTTTGAGACCCAGTACTTC | CSAPRGTSGGFETQYF
TRBJ1-5 | TRBD1 | many | TRBV15 | TGTGCCACCAGCAGAGATCGAGGGACAGGGACTCAGCCCCAGCATTTT | CATSRDRGTGTQPQHF
TRBJ1-5 | NA | many | TRBV24-1 | TGTGCCACCAGTGTTGCTAATCAGCCCCAGCATTTT | CATSVANQPQHF
TRBJ1-4 | TRBD1 | many | TRBV5-6 | TGTGCCAGCAGCTTGTATGGACAGGGGGCGCGGAAACTGTTTTTT | CASSLYGQGARKLFF
TRBJ2-3 | TRBD2 | NA | TRBV6-6 | TGTGCCAGCAGTTCCTGTAGCGGGGGGGCCTGGGATACGCAGTATTTT | CASSSCSGGAWDTQYF
TRBJ2-4 | NA | many | TRBV7-8 | TGTGCCAGCAGCTTATCGGGGGGCGCCAAAAACATTCAGTACTTC | CASSLSGGAKNIQYF
TRBJ2-7 | NA | many | TRBV20-1 | TGCAGTGCTAGAGATTATCTGACAGGAACCTACGAGCAGTACTTC | CSARDYLTGTYEQYF
TRBJ2-1 | TRBD1 | many | TRBV7-9 | TGTGCCAGCAGCTTAGCGGACAGGGGTAAAGGGCAGTTCTTC | CASSLADRGKGQFF
TRBJ1-5 | NA | NA | TRBV19 | TGTGCCAGTAGCCCCCGGCATTTT | CASSPRHF
TRBJ1-2 | NA | NA | TRBV7-9 | TGTGCCAGCAGCTTAGGGGAAGGGTGGGCCTATGGCTACCCCTTC | CASSLGEGWAYGYPF
TRBJ2-6 | NA | many | TRBV7-3 | TGTGCCAGCAGCTTAGCTCCGACCGCCCGCTCTGGGGCCAACGTCCTGACTTTC | CASSLAPTARSGANVLTF
TRBJ1-3 | TRBD1 | many | TRBV7-2 | TGTGCCAGCAGCTTAGACGGGACAGGGGGATCTGGAAACCCCATATATTTT | CASSLDGTGGSGNPIYF
TRBJ2-6 | NA | many | TRBV20-1 | TGCAGTGCTAGTGTTTTCGGCAGAGGGTCTGGGGCCAACGTCCTGACTTTC | CSASVFGRGSGANVLTF
TRBJ2-7 | TRBD1 | NA | TRBV24-1 | TGTGCCACCAGTAGTCCCGGGACAGCCTTTTCCTACGAGCAGTACTTC | CATSSPGTAFSYEQYF
TRBJ1-4 | NA | many | TRBV2 | TGTGCCAGCCAGCGACTTACAACTAATGAAAAACTGTTTTTT | CASQRLTTNEKLFF
TRBJ2-1 | NA | NA | TRBV12-1 | TGTGCCAGCAGCCCTCGGACAGGGGGCAACAATGGGCAGTTCTTC | CASSPRTGGNNGQFF
TRBJ2-7 | NA | many | TRBV28 | TGTGCCAGCAGACCCTCGGACGGCTACGAGCAGTACTTC | CASRPSDGYEQYF
TRBJ1-5 | NA | many | TRBV3-1 | TGTGCCAGCAGCCAAGATCCCCAGCAACCCCAGCATTTT | CASSQDPQQPQHF
TRBJ1-2 | NA | NA | TRBV6-1 | TGTGCCAGCAGGGACAGTAGTGGCTCGAGAAACACCTTC | CASRDSSGSRNTF
TRBJ2-7 | TRBD1 | many | TRBV3-1 | TGTGCCAGCAGCCAAGGACAGGGGTACCCCTACGAGCAGTACTTC | CASSQGQGYPYEQYF
TRBJ1-6 | TRBD1 | NA | TRBV2 | TGTGCCAGCAGGGGGGGGACAGGGCAATCACCCCTCCACTTT | CASRGGTGQSPLHF
TRBJ2-4 | NA | few | TRBV7-9 | TGTGCCAGCAGCTTAGCGGGAACAGGGTCAGGCATTCAGCACTTC | CASSLAGTGSGIQHF
TRBJ2-1 | NA | NA | TRBV29-1 | TGCAGCGTTGAGGGATGGCAGGTAACCTACTACATTGATCAGTTCTTC | CSVEGWQVTYYIDQFF
TRBJ2-3 | TRBD2 | once | TRBV11-3 | TGTGCCAGCAGCCAAGCGGGACTAGCGGGGGGGCCGGTCTATTTT | CASSQAGLAGGPVYF
TRBJ1-6 | TRBD1 | NA | TRBV12-3/TRBV12-4 | TGTGCCAGCAGTTTATATACAGGGGGGCCCTCACCCCTCCACTTT | CASSLYTGGPSPLHF
TRBJ2-5 | TRBD1 | many | TRBV7-7 | TGTGCTAGCAGCTCGTCCCGGGACAGGGGTGAGACCCAGTACTTC | CASSSSRDRGETQYF
TRBJ2-6 | NA | once | TRBV6-1 | TGTGCCAGCAGTGAACCCGGGGCCAACGTCCTGACTTTC | CASSEPGANVLTF
TRBJ2-3 | TRBD2 | many | TRBV15 | TGTGCCACCAGCAGAAAACTAGCGGCGGGGAGCACAGATACGCAGTATTTT | CATSRKLAAGSTDTQYF
TRBJ2-1 | TRBD2 | many | TRBV9 | TGTGCCAGCAGCGTAGAGGCGGGGGGGGTCAATGAGCAGTTCTTC | CASSVEAGGVNEQFF
TRBJ2-2 | TRBD1 | few | TRBV6-1 | TGTGCCAGCAGTGGGACAGGGCTGAACACCGGGGAGCTGTTTTTT | CASSGTGLNTGELFF
TRBJ2-4 | NA | many | TRBV10-3 | TGTGCCATCAGTGAGTCGATGGGGATAGAAAACATTCAGTACTTC | CAISESMGIENIQYF
TRBJ1-2 | NA | NA | TRBV5-1 | TGCGCCAGCAGCTTGGGGGTGAACACTAACTATGGCTACACCTTC | CASSLGVNTNYGYTF
TRBJ2-3 | NA | few | TRBV5-5 | TGTGCCAGCAGCCCGGGACACCCCACAGATACGCAGTATTTT | CASSPGHPTDTQYF
TRBJ2-7 | TRBD1 | many | TRBV24-1 | TGTGCCACCAGTAGTCCCGGGACAGGGGGTACGTACGAGCAGTACTTC | CATSSPGTGGTYEQYF
TRBJ2-3 | NA | many | TRBV30 | TGTGCCTGGAGGCTACAAGTTGGTAGCACAGATACGCAGTATTTT | CAWRLQVGSTDTQYF
TRBJ2-4 | TRBD1 | many | TRBV4-1 | TGCGCCAGCAGCTTCGACAGGGGGAGTAGAAACATTCAGTACTTC | CASSFDRGSRNIQYF
TRBJ2-1 | NA | many | TRBV6-5 | TGTGCCAGCAGTTACTCGCTAGCTCCCTCCTACAATGAGCAGTTCTTC | CASSYSLAPSYNEQFF
TRBJ1-2 | NA | many | TRBV9 | TGTGCCAGCAGCAAAGTGAACTATGGCTACACCTTC | CASSKVNYGYTF
TRBJ1-1 | NA | once | TRBV14 | TGTGCCAGCAGCCAGGTACCGAAGGAGGGTGCCTGGTGGGGGAACACTGAAGCTTTCTTT | CASSQVPKEGAWWGNTEAFF